This TCR beta chain was identified during a study of vaccination effects on CD4 cells after COVID-19. Profiled with immunoSEQ multiplex PCR; TCRdb holds only in-frame clones, not every one. The sample contains 50,000 to 65,000 clones, 80% to 85% of which appear only once. Prior to sequencing, the ViraFEST assay stimulated PBMC with viral peptide pools, which expanded the antigen-specific CD4+ T cells. After roughly ten days in culture, the CD4+ T cells were isolated. In the case of this clone: Its antigen is currently unknown.

Per germline, CDR1 MNHEY and CDR2 SVGAGI. V lost 6 bases to trimming and J lost 3 bases, with 14 bases between them. The CDR3 loop spans 15 amino acids. This clonotype was sampled from a human donor who received a COVID-19 vaccine. Specimen: CD4+ T cells from PBMCs cultured with HCoV-229E spike peptides, collected before COVID-19 vaccination. The chain uses TRBV6-5 and TRBJ2-2; the D gene is possibly TRBD2 (6 bases). The CDR3 DNA follows: TGTGCCAGCAGCTTAGGAGGGGCCTACACCGGGGAGCTGTTTTTT. Translating it yields CASSLGGAYTGELFF.